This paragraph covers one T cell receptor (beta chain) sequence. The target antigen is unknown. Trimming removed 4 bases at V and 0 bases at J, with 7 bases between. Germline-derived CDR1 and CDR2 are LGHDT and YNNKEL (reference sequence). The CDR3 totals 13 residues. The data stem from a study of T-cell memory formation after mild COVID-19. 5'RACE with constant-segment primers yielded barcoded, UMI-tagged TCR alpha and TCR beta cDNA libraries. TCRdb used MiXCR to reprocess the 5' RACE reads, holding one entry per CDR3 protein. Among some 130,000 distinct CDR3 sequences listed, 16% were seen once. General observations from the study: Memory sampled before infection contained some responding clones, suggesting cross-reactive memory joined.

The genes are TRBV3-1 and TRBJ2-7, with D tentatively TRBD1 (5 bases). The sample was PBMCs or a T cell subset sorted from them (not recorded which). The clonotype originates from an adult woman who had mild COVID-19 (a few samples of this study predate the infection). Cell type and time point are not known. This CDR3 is CASSLGHSYEQYF. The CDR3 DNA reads TGTGCCAGCAGCCTAGGACACTCCTACGAGCAGTACTTC.